These T cell receptor beta chains were read from a single sample in a study of OX40 agonist ivuxolimab in advanced cancers. Produced via immunoSEQ multiplex PCR; TCRdb's table is partial and in-frame only. This table holds 60,000 to 65,000 clones, around 90% found once. This sample comprised CD4+ or CD8+ T cells sorted from blood, obtained in a trial of the OX40 agonist ivuxolimab. Receptor source: an adult with an advanced solid tumor such as melanoma, head and neck, liver or kidney cancer. Each CDR3 is given without its conserved first and last residue. D genes are given only for firm matches.

D: TRBD1
V: TRBV29-1
CDR3: SVRTGGNTEAF

D: NA
V: TRBV2
CDR3: ASRQGSYEQY

D: NA
V: TRBV7-9
CDR3: ASSFGAVEEQY

D: TRBD2
V: TRBV19
CDR3: ASSIGGGAGTDTQY

D: NA
V: TRBV19
CDR3: ASQTYSNQPQH

D: NA
V: TRBV11-2
CDR3: ASSSVGGYNEQF

D: TRBD1
V: TRBV19
CDR3: ASSIQGASYEQY

D: NA
V: TRBV15
CDR3: ATSRDVTVNYGYT

D: NA
V: TRBV28
CDR3: ASSYLGEQY

D: NA
V: TRBV27
CDR3: ASSWGGRGTEAF

D: NA
V: TRBV5-1
CDR3: ASKVGVPPQGRVEQF

D: NA
V: TRBV28
CDR3: ASSFGGNIQY

D: TRBD1
V: TRBV7-9
CDR3: ASSRRQGQETQY

D: TRBD2
V: TRBV5-1
CDR3: ASSLAALAGVYNEQF

D: NA
V: TRBV19
CDR3: ASSIDLTYEQY

D: NA
V: TRBV30
CDR3: AWRLSGNTIY

D: NA
V: TRBV5-4
CDR3: ASSSPGTNNEQF

D: NA
V: TRBV30
CDR3: AWSVLTNTEAF

D: TRBD1
V: TRBV5-1
CDR3: ASRSGTANYGYT

D: NA
V: TRBV6-6
CDR3: ASSPDMRYGYT

D: TRBD2
V: TRBV5-1
CDR3: ASSLALAGGTDTQY

D: TRBD1
V: TRBV19
CDR3: ASSPAGTGVGEQF

D: TRBD1
V: TRBV2
CDR3: ASSNRGGTDTQY

D: TRBD1
V: TRBV5-1
CDR3: ASSLSGQGPIGTEAF

D: NA
V: TRBV21-1
CDR3: ASSKERRDKSCEQY

D: TRBD2
V: TRBV28
CDR3: ASSLLAGRPNTQY

D: NA
V: TRBV18
CDR3: ASSPPSGGGSTEAF

D: NA
V: TRBV4-2
CDR3: ASSLSPLAFGYEQY

D: NA
V: TRBV10-2
CDR3: ASSVVYREQY

D: NA
V: TRBV27
CDR3: ASSAARDTDTQY

D: NA
V: TRBV4-2
CDR3: ASSQDRLSMGTQY

D: TRBD1
V: TRBV14
CDR3: ASSQDRGLETQY

D: NA
V: TRBV10-2
CDR3: ASSERQLSYNEQF

D: TRBD2
V: TRBV4-1
CDR3: ASSQAGRLAGGEQY

D: NA
V: TRBV30
CDR3: AWSAQDTEAF

D: TRBD1
V: TRBV10-3
CDR3: AIGRQGSSYNEQF

D: NA
V: TRBV27
CDR3: ASSFGVWETQY

D: NA
V: TRBV7-6
CDR3: ASSLVRTGELF

D: TRBD1
V: TRBV30
CDR3: AWNLDRGVEQY

D: NA
V: TRBV19
CDR3: ASSLRGGGYT

D: NA
V: TRBV19
CDR3: ATGKGKVVNEQF

D: NA
V: TRBV29-1
CDR3: SVSEGYT

D: NA
V: TRBV11-2
CDR3: ASSLDRWTSTDTQY

D: TRBD1
V: TRBV5-1
CDR3: ASREGQGFYNEQF

D: TRBD1
V: TRBV2
CDR3: ASSRDSHNSPLH

D: TRBD1
V: TRBV7-3
CDR3: ASSLVRDSPYEQY

D: NA
V: TRBV6-1
CDR3: ASSEGGVSGEQY

D: NA
V: TRBV29-1
CDR3: SVLRSEQF

D: NA
V: TRBV19
CDR3: ASNESPLLNNEQF

D: NA
V: TRBV6-5
CDR3: ASSYPGPGRVIV

D: NA
V: TRBV11-2
CDR3: ASSQTSPRDIQY

D: NA
V: TRBV9
CDR3: ASSVDLSSGNTIY

D: NA
V: TRBV6-5
CDR3: ASSYIRTPEYEQY

D: TRBD1
V: TRBV5-1
CDR3: ASSPGTVNYGYT

D: TRBD1
V: TRBV29-1
CDR3: SGGTGVDTQY

D: TRBD2
V: TRBV9
CDR3: ASSLAGTSVETQY

D: NA
V: TRBV29-1
CDR3: SVGGNSNQPQH

D: NA
V: TRBV19
CDR3: ASQNPGGGNQPQH

D: NA
V: TRBV5-4
CDR3: ASSSEGGSEKLF